This passage covers 25 T cell receptor beta chains from one sample sequenced in a study of blood T cells in healthy people across ages. Then a second PCR, running roughly 7 to 11 cycles, was carried out with a sample-barcoded 5' primer and a J-beta primer mix. TCRdb reprocessed the 5' RACE reads with MiXCR, giving one entry per CDR3 protein. The repertoire has hundreds of thousands of distinct CDR3 sequences, roughly 44% of them found once; the top ten carry around 18%. The sequenced sample consisted of blood. The origin of the receptors is a man in his 60s in good health.

This clonotype showed up just a few times. This rearrangement joins TRBV9 to TRBJ1-6; 7 bases match TRBD1. V gave up 3 bases and J gave up 10 bases; unmatched junction bases: 4. Germline V gene sequence: CDR1 SGDLS, CDR2 YYNGEE. This CDR3 spans 13 amino acids. CDR3 sequence reads: CASSGQGGSPLHF. The CDR3, as DNA: TGTGCCAGCAGCGGACAGGGAGGCTCACCCCTCCACTTT.

The chain couples TRBV7-9 to TRBJ2-2; possibly TRBD1 for D (6 bases). Per germline, CDR1 SEHNR and CDR2 FQNEAQ (reference sequence). V lost 5 bases and J 4 bases, leaving 11 bases between the germline ends. CDR3 length: 14 residues. CDR3 loop: CASSPAGVTGELFF. The CDR3 region has the DNA TGTGCCAGCAGCCCGGCAGGGGTCACCGGGGAGCTGTTTTTT.

The chain has TRBV5-1 and TRBJ2-7, with unresolved D. The CDR3 contains 15 residues. V shed 4 bases and J shed 0 bases, with 14 bases lying between them. Germline loops: CDR1 SGHRS, CDR2 YFSETQ. The CDR3 region has the DNA TGCGCCAGCAGCATCGCTCCCGGGCCCTCCTACGAGCAGTACTTC. As protein: CASSIAPGPSYEQYF.

The rearrangement links TRBV12-3 or TRBV12-4 to TRBJ2-7, with D perhaps being TRBD1 or TRBD2 (7 bases each). Trimming left V 3 bases short and J 0 bases short, with 18 bases between. This CDR3 spans 17 amino acids. CDR3 nucleotides: TGTGCCAGCAGTTTTCTGGGAGGGGGCAGATACTCCTACGAGCAGTACTTC. Its protein is CASSFLGGGRYSYEQYF.

The rearrangement links TRBV12-2 to TRBJ2-3; TRBD1 was called by the table and not checked on the DNA. TRBV12-2 is annotated as a pseudogene. The CDR3 spans 16 residues. The CDR3 region has the DNA TGTGCAAGTCGCCCGTCGGGACCCAGAAGCACAGATACGCAGTATTTT. This translates into CASRPSGPRSTDTQYF.

The chain carries TRBV24-1 and TRBJ1-2; D is ambiguous. From germline, CDR1 is KGHDR and CDR2 SFDVKD. Between the trimmed V and J ends, which lost 3 bases and 4 bases, there was a span of 11 bases. This CDR3 comprises 14 residues. The CDR3 bases are TGTGCCACCAGTGATCACCGGGCCGGCTATGGCTACACCTTC. Translated: CATSDHRAGYGYTF.

In its sample, this clonotype was seen a few times. This sequence joins TRBV20-1 and TRBJ2-7, with D perhaps matching TRBD2 (5 bases). The CDR3 extends over 14 amino acids. Germline V gives CDR1 DFQATT, CDR2 SNEGSKA (reference sequence). The ends were cut back, 1 base at V and 3 bases at J, with 13 bases in the middle. In nucleotides, the CDR3 is TGCAGTGCTAGAGTCGAGGGCGTTAGCTACGAGCAGTACTTC. Translating gives CSARVEGVSYEQYF.

This clonotype has more than one count but fewer than ten. The CDR3: CASSLFRGLYQETQYF. The CDR3 DNA is TGTGCCAGCAGCTTATTCAGAGGGTTGTACCAAGAGACCCAGTACTTC. The chain uses TRBV7-9 and TRBJ2-5, with D perhaps matching TRBD2 (5 bases). This CDR3 has 16 residues. V was cut by 2 bases and J by 0 bases, with 13 bases left in between. Germline V gene sequence: CDR1 SEHNR, CDR2 FQNEAQ (reference sequence).

The genes are TRBV7-2 and TRBJ1-1; D gene ambiguous. The V end was cut by 5 bases, the J end by 5 bases, with 12 bases between. There are 13 residues in the CDR3. Germline V CDR1 and CDR2: SGHTA, FQGNSA. The CDR3 loop reads CASSNRRGTEAFF. CDR3 DNA sequence: TGTGCCAGCAGCAACCGACGGGGTACTGAAGCTTTCTTT.

The J gene is TRBJ2-5, the V gene TRBV30; weak D call: TRBD1 (6 bases). The CDR3 is 16 residues long. In germline, CDR1 is GTSNPN, CDR2 SVGIG (reference sequence). Between the trimmed V and J ends, which lost 2 bases and 4 bases, there was a span of 20 bases. The CDR3 coding sequence is TGTGCCTGGAGTTTGTCCCTCACAGGGATCCGAGAGACCCAGTACTTC. Its translation: CAWSLSLTGIRETQYF.

The count of this clonotype is one. The chain couples TRBV25-1 to TRBJ2-2, with a possible D match to TRBD2 (6 bases). Germline values: CDR1 MGHDK, CDR2 SYGVNS. CDR3 length equals 16 residues. Trimming took off 3 bases at V and 0 bases at J, with 11 bases between the two ends. CDR3 region: CASSDAGTPNTGELFF. DNA for the CDR3: TGTGCCAGCAGTGACGCCGGGACTCCGAACACCGGGGAGCTGTTTTTT.

V and J are TRBV20-1 and TRBJ2-1; maybe TRBD2 (5 bases). Trimming pared 4 bases from V and 10 bases from J, leaving 11 bases between. This CDR3 is built from 11 residues. Germline CDR1 is DFQATT and CDR2 is SNEGSKA (reference sequence). The CDR3: CSANPRGEQFF. The CDR3 bases are TGCAGTGCTAACCCCCGGGGAGAGCAGTTCTTC.

This chain joins TRBV5-5 and TRBJ1-2; D gene uncertain. Per germline, CDR1 SGHKS and CDR2 YYEKEE (reference sequence). Trimming left V 0 bases short and J 0 bases short, with 12 bases between. This CDR3 is built from 16 residues. The CDR3 DNA reads as TGTGCCAGCAGCTTGGTAGCGAAGAGAGCTAACTATGGCTACACCTTC. The encoded protein is CASSLVAKRANYGYTF.

This clonotype was found a few times. The chain employs TRBV6-2 or TRBV6-3 and TRBJ2-7; D is possibly TRBD1 or TRBD2 (5 bases each). Germline V gene sequence: CDR1 MNHEY, CDR2 SVGEGT. V gave up 2 bases and J gave up 0 bases, with 11 bases separating them. The CDR3 totals 15 residues. For the CDR3, the DNA is TGTGCCAGCAGTTACGGGACCGCGAGCTCCTACGAGCAGTACTTC. Translated, it gives CASSYGTASSYEQYF.

The CDR3 nucleotides read TGTGCCAGCAGTTATGGCCCTACCTACAATGAGCAGTTCTTC. This encodes CASSYGPTYNEQFF. The rearrangement uses TRBV6-2 or TRBV6-3 and TRBJ2-1; D is unresolved. CDR3 length: 14 residues. V dropped 3 bases and J dropped 2 bases, with 8 bases sitting between them. The germline V gene encodes CDR1 MNHEY and CDR2 SVGEGT.

The V and J genes are TRBV5-6 and TRBJ1-2, with 7 bases aligning to TRBD1. CDR1 and CDR2 from the germline V gene are SGHDT and YYEEEE. J was trimmed by 6 bases and V by 4 bases; bases with no gene match: 9. This CDR3 has 14 residues. CDR3 nucleotide sequence: TGTGCCAGCAGCGGCCCGACAGGGTGGAATGGCTACACCTTC. Translation: CASSGPTGWNGYTF.

This clonotype showed up just a few times. This CDR3 is CASSQLVGGYTGELFF. CDR3 nucleotides: TGCGCCAGCAGCCAACTGGTCGGCGGATACACCGGGGAGCTGTTTTTT. The rearrangement links TRBV4-1 to TRBJ2-2; D gene unclear. Germline V CDR1 and CDR2: MGHRA, YSYEKL. The CDR3 runs to 16 residues. The V and J ends lost 2 bases and 3 bases respectively, with 13 bases between them.

This chain connects TRBV7-9 to TRBJ1-2, with 9 bases fitting TRBD1. Germline V gene data show CDR1 as SEHNR and CDR2 as FQNEAQ (reference sequence). V was clipped by 5 bases and J by 6 bases; unmatched bases: 7. The CDR3 is 14 amino acids. CDR3 sequence reads: CASSRTGDLDGYTF. The DNA of the CDR3 is TGTGCCAGCAGCCGGACAGGGGACCTGGATGGCTACACCTTC.

J is TRBJ2-2 and V is TRBV12-3 or TRBV12-4, with TRBD2 identical over 9 bases. V gave up 2 bases and J gave up 5 bases; unmatched junction bases: 6. CDR3 length: 16 residues. The CDR3 region is CASSLIPAGGTGELFF. CDR3 in DNA: TGTGCCAGCAGTTTAATTCCAGCGGGGGGTACCGGGGAGCTGTTTTTT.

V is TRBV20-1 and J is TRBJ2-1, with D possibly TRBD1 on 6 matching bases. In germline, CDR1 is DFQATT, CDR2 SNEGSKA (reference sequence). Trimming stripped 1 base from V and 7 bases from J, with 11 bases between. The CDR3 length is 13 residues. DNA of the CDR3: TGCAGTGCTAGAGTCAGGGGCTGGAATGAGCAGTTCTTC. It yields the protein CSARVRGWNEQFF.

This clonotype was counted between two and nine times. V is TRBV7-2 and J is TRBJ2-7, with D possibly called TRBD1 or TRBD2 (5 bases each). Trimming took 0 bases from V and 2 from J, leaving 11 bases between them. CDR1 SGHTA and CDR2 FQGNSA come from the germline V gene. The CDR3 covers 15 residues. DNA for the CDR3: TGTGCCAGCAGCTTAGCTGGGGGATCTCCCTACGAGCAGTACTTC. Translated, it gives CASSLAGGSPYEQYF.

This chain joins TRBV10-3 and TRBJ2-1; 11 nucleotides match TRBD2. The CDR3 contains 17 residues. The V segment lost 0 bases and the J segment 7 bases; nucleotides outside the gene matches: 8. Germline CDR1 is ENHRY and CDR2 is SYGVKD. CDR3 sequence: CAISESMGLAERNEQFF. CDR3 coding DNA: TGTGCCATCAGTGAGTCAATGGGACTAGCGGAGAGAAATGAGCAGTTCTTC.

The chain recombines TRBV30 with TRBJ2-5; D might be TRBD1 (6 bases). There are 14 residues in the CDR3. CDR1 is GTSNPN and CDR2 is SVGIG in the germline V gene (reference sequence). V was pared by 5 bases and J by 5 bases, with 18 bases between. The CDR3 region is CAWESGRGFETQYF. As DNA, the CDR3 is TGTGCCTGGGAAAGCGGCAGGGGATTCGAGACCCAGTACTTC.

This clonotype came up a few times. The rearrangement links TRBV2 to TRBJ2-1; 9 bases are a match to TRBD2. The CDR3 runs to 15 residues. The junction had 5 bases not matched to a gene; V was cut back by 6 bases and J by 2 bases. Germline V gives CDR1 SNHLY, CDR2 FYNNEI. The CDR3 spells CASSSSGTTYNEQFF. CDR3 nucleotide sequence: TGTGCCAGCAGCTCTAGCGGGACCACCTACAATGAGCAGTTCTTC.

CDR3 in amino acids: CASSLVQGVRETQYF. CDR3 sequence (DNA): TGTGCCAGCAGCTTGGTACAGGGGGTAAGGGAGACCCAGTACTTC. V and J are TRBV5-6 and TRBJ2-5; 8 bases align to TRBD1. The CDR3 length is 15 residues. V lost 0 bases, J lost 5 bases, and 6 bases stayed unmatched. Germline loops: CDR1 SGHDT, CDR2 YYEEEE.